This section outlines one T cell receptor (beta chain) sequence together with its context. Its antigen is not known. TCRdb passed the 5' RACE reads through MiXCR, listing each CDR3 protein once. The sample consists of over 500,000 distinct CDR3 sequences, roughly 21% of them appearing once. The sample is drawn from a study of identical twins. The CDR3 has 13 amino acids. Findings and caveats of the study: Fewer insertions characterized abundant cord blood beta clonotypes, whereas memory repertoires showed none.

Separately, the same data were catalogued under a study of T cells expressing NK-cell markers.

Input material: CD4+ T cells sorted from blood. The rearrangement joins TRBV21-1 to TRBJ2-7; the D call of TRBD1 is as the table states it, not checked on the DNA. TRBV21-1 is listed as a pseudogene. The TCR originated in a woman aged 18-35 years in good health. The CDR3 sequence is CASSRGQGHEQYF. CDR3 sequence (DNA): TGTGCCAGCAGCAGAGGACAGGGTCACGAGCAGTACTTC.